The next 3 T cell receptor beta chains were all read from a single sample in a study of T cell responses to AZD1222 COVID-19 vaccine. Assay: immunoSEQ multiplex PCR; the TCRdb copy retains only in-frame clones and omits some. The top ten clones hold around 7% of a sample with over 100,000 clones, 91% of them seen once. The sample in question was peripheral blood, obtained on day 0 of AZD1222 vaccination. These receptors all stem from an adult in good health.

This chain connects TRBV5-5 to TRBJ2-1; 9 nucleotides align to TRBD1. Germline-derived CDR1 and CDR2 are SGHKS and YYEKEE (reference sequence). V lost 3 bases, J lost 10 bases, and 14 bases stayed unmatched. The CDR3 consists of 16 residues. CDR3 nucleotides: TGTGCCAGCAGCTGGGCGGACAGGGGCCGGGGGCAAGAGCAGTTCTTC. Translation: CASSWADRGRGQEQFF.

Points on this clone: This sample includes further DNA sequences coding for the same CDR3. J is TRBJ1-5 and V is TRBV3-1 (or the pseudogene TRBV3-2), with D unresolved. Germline V gene sequence: CDR1 LGHDT, CDR2 YNNKEL (reference sequence). The V gene lost 3 bases and the J gene lost 0 bases, with 6 bases spanning the gap. The CDR3 spans 14 residues. In nucleotides, the CDR3 is TGTGCCAGCAGCCAGGGTTATAGCAATCAGCCCCAGCATTTT. Encoded protein: CASSQGYSNQPQHF.

This chain links TRBV11-2 with TRBJ2-1; no definite D call. The V end lost 0 bases, the J end lost 4 bases, and 10 bases lay between the germline ends. This CDR3 contains 15 residues. Germline loops: CDR1 SGHAT, CDR2 FQNNGV. The CDR3 DNA sequence: TGTGCCAGCAGCTTAGAGAGGCAGAGTTACAATGAGCAGTTCTTC. Translation gives CASSLERQSYNEQFF.